These T cell receptor beta chains were read from a single sample in a study of T-cell reconstitution after alpha-beta-depleted transplantation in children. TCRdb ran MiXCR on the PCR reads and lists one entry per CDR3 protein. The sample lists 490,000 or so distinct CDR3 sequences, around 13% occurring once. The sequencing used PBMCs from the stem cell graft donor, collected from the stem cell graft. The receptors originated from a human donor who donated a stem cell graft to a child with combined immunodeficiency. The CDR3 runs from the conserved cysteine through the conserved F or W. D genes are given only for firm matches. Size is stated for part of the rows, as once, few or many counts, or as a class when the clone is expanded.

clone_size	v_call	j_call	d_call	cdr3_aa	cdr3_nt
.	TRBV24-1	TRBJ2-5	TRBD2	CATSEGPSGTAPPGGETLYF	TGTGCCACCAGTGAGGGGCCTAGCGGGACCGCACCGCCTGGGGGAGAGACCCTGTACTTC
few	TRBV12-3/TRBV12-4	TRBJ2-1	.	CASRPDSYNEQFF	TGTGCCAGCAGGCCAGACAGCTACAATGAGCAGTTCTTC
.	TRBV12-3/TRBV12-4	TRBJ2-7	.	CASSFGAAHEQYF	TGTGCCAGCAGTTTCGGAGCGGCCCACGAGCAGTACTTC
many	TRBV12-3/TRBV12-4	TRBJ1-1	.	CASSFWGSEAFF	TGTGCCAGCAGTTTTTGGGGTTCTGAAGCTTTCTTT
many	TRBV7-2	TRBJ1-1	.	CASSLAVVQGSAEAFF	TGTGCCAGCAGCTTAGCGGTGGTTCAGGGGAGTGCTGAAGCTTTCTTT
many	TRBV5-1	TRBJ2-1	.	CASSLRSSPYNEQFF	TGCGCCAGCAGCCTACGTAGTAGCCCCTACAATGAGCAGTTCTTC
few	TRBV29-1	TRBJ1-5	TRBD1	CSVDTGGVNQPQHF	TGCAGCGTTGACACAGGGGGGGTGAATCAGCCCCAGCATTTT
many	TRBV5-5	TRBJ2-1	.	CASSLAAWLGDEQFF	TGTGCCAGCAGCTTGGCAGCCTGGCTAGGGGATGAGCAGTTCTTC
.	TRBV5-1	TRBJ1-1	.	CASSVGATEAFF	TGCGCCAGCAGTGTGGGAGCCACTGAAGCTTTCTTT
.	TRBV11-2	TRBJ2-1	TRBD1	CASSLDPRDRGEDEQFF	TGTGCCAGCAGCTTAGACCCCCGGGACAGGGGTGAAGATGAGCAGTTCTTC
few	TRBV18	TRBJ2-5	TRBD1	CASSPLTGAQETQYF	TGTGCCAGCTCACCCCTAACAGGGGCCCAAGAGACCCAGTACTTC
.	TRBV2	TRBJ2-1	TRBD2	CASSEGLVYDEQFF	TGTGCCAGCAGTGAGGGACTAGTATACGATGAGCAGTTCTTC
.	TRBV7-2	TRBJ2-7	TRBD1	CASSLRSGDRAGEQYF	TGTGCCAGCAGCTTGCGTAGTGGGGACAGGGCGGGGGAGCAGTACTTC
.	TRBV7-2	TRBJ2-1	.	CASSLGPASLNEQFF	TGTGCCAGCAGCTTAGGCCCGGCTAGCCTGAATGAGCAGTTCTTC
few	TRBV6-2/TRBV6-3	TRBJ2-1	.	CASSYASEQFF	TGTGCCAGCAGTTACGCATCTGAGCAGTTCTTC
many	TRBV10-3	TRBJ2-2	TRBD2	CAISVTRVGGSGTGELFF	TGTGCCATCAGTGTGACAAGGGTCGGCGGGAGCGGCACCGGGGAGCTGTTTTTT
.	TRBV18	TRBJ2-5	TRBD1	CASSFDRGQKYF	TGTGCCAGCTCATTTGACAGGGGGCAGAAGTACTTC
.	TRBV3-1	TRBJ2-2	TRBD2	CASSQGGRALGGELFF	TGTGCCAGCAGCCAAGGTGGGAGGGCCCTCGGCGGGGAGCTGTTTTTT